This TCR beta chain was observed in a study of T cells in Graves' hyperthyroidism and ophthalmopathy. RNA transcripts yielded amplified TCR beta CDR3 regions. In the first-round RT-PCR of the TCR CDR3, the HTBI primer set was used. A single record per CDR3 protein comes from TCRdb applying MiXCR to the multiplex PCR reads. Among about 480,000 distinct CDR3 sequences listed, around a quarter were seen once. There are a few counts of this clonotype. The junction and the germline gene differ at one end; a read error may be behind it. This CDR3 is 15 amino acids long. From germline, CDR1 is GTSNPN and CDR2 SVGIG (reference sequence).

The clonotype comes from a woman in her twenties or thirties with Graves' ophthalmopathy. The sample comprised blood. The chain links TRBV30 to TRBJ1-1; D gene ambiguous. CDR3 bases: TGTGCCTGGAGCCCTTTTTGGAGAGCGTACACTGATGCTTTCTTT. It codes for CAWSPFWRAYTDAFF. Supplemented by reference TRBV30 and TRBJ1-1, the full variable domain reads SQTIHQWPATLVQPVGSPLSLECTVEGTSNPNLYWYRQAAGRGLQLLFYSVGIGQISSEVPQNLSASRPQDRQFILSSKKLLLSDSGFYLCAWSPFWRAYTDAFFGQGTRLTVV.